The 9 T cell receptor beta chains in this list originate from one sample, sequenced in a study of blood T cell repertoires in COVID-19. Using immunoSEQ multiplex PCR, the repertoire was profiled, and TCRdb retains in-frame clones only, with some absent. The sample records approximately 290,000 clones, roughly 90% being singletons. The specimen was PBMCs or T cells enriched from blood (not recorded which). These receptors were collected from a woman under 30 with acute COVID-19.

This clone was detected only once. CDR3 sequence: CASSDRGATGYTF. The DNA for the CDR3 is TGTGCCAGTAGTGACAGGGGGGCAACTGGCTACACCTTC. The chain recombines TRBV19 with TRBJ1-2; 9 bases agree with TRBD1. After removal of 5 bases from V and 7 bases from J, the junction contained 5 bases not matched to a gene. CDR3 length equals 13 residues. Germline CDR1 and CDR2: LNHDA and SQIVND (reference sequence).

The table lists this clone with a few counts. The chain is built from TRBV6-5 and TRBJ1-2; D call uncertain. The CDR3 sequence is 12 residues long. Per germline, CDR1 MNHEY and CDR2 SVGAGI. Trimming removed 6 bases from V and 7 bases from J, with 12 bases in between. The CDR3 bases are TGTGCCAGCAGCCGCGACTTAAGTGGCTACACCTTC. This gives the protein CASSRDLSGYTF.

CDR3 protein: CASSQTPNTEAFF. The CDR3 DNA follows: TGTGCCAGCAGCCAAACACCGAACACTGAAGCTTTCTTT. The chain employs TRBV11-3 and TRBJ1-1; D is unresolved. Germline V CDR1 and CDR2: SGHNT, YENEEA. V gave up 5 bases and J gave up 1 base, with 8 bases separating them. The CDR3 is 13 amino acids.

This clone appeared once. This chain joins TRBV10-1 and TRBJ2-1, with D perhaps matching TRBD1 (5 bases). The CDR3 has 12 amino acids. Germline lookup yields CDR1 WNHNN and CDR2 SYGVQD (reference sequence). The V end was cut by 4 bases, the J end by 4 bases, with 5 bases between. The CDR3 reads CASSGTYNEQFF. CDR3 coding DNA: TGCGCCAGCAGTGGGACATACAATGAGCAGTTCTTC.

This CDR3 reads CASSIGTGGAYYGYTF. CDR3 nucleotides: TGTGCCAGTAGTATCGGGACAGGGGGCGCGTACTATGGCTACACCTTC. The rearrangement joins TRBV19 to TRBJ1-2; 12 bases map to TRBD1. CDR1 LNHDA and CDR2 SQIVND come from the germline V gene (reference sequence). The CDR3 runs to 16 residues. Trimming at V came to 3 bases and at J to 3 bases, leaving 5 bases not matched to a gene.

The chain is built from TRBV28 and TRBJ1-4; the D gene is possibly TRBD1 (5 bases). The CDR3 is made up of 13 amino acids. Trimming removed 6 bases from V and 6 bases from J, with 11 bases in between. Germline CDR1 and CDR2: MDHEN and SYDVKM. In nucleotides, the CDR3 is TGTGCCAGCAGGGTTGGGGGGGATGAAAAACTGTTTTTT. Translation: CASRVGGDEKLFF.

This rearrangement joins TRBV7-9 to TRBJ1-1, with D maybe TRBD1 (5 bases). Between the trimmed V and J ends, which lost 2 bases and 5 bases, there was a span of 6 bases. The CDR3 spans 12 residues. The germline gives CDR1 SEHNR, CDR2 FQNEAQ (reference sequence). CDR3 sequence reads: CASSLKGTEAFF. The CDR3 DNA reads TGTGCCAGCAGCTTAAAGGGGACTGAAGCTTTCTTT.

The rearrangement joins TRBV28 to TRBJ1-2, with unresolved D. The ends were cut back, 10 bases at V and 2 bases at J, with 17 bases in the middle. CDR1 MDHEN and CDR2 SYDVKM come from the germline V gene. The CDR3 has 14 amino acids. CDR3 bases: TGTGCCACTACAACCGGAGATGCCAACTATGGCTACACCTTC. Residues: CATTTGDANYGYTF.

The CDR3 sequence: CATTDREGAEAFF. Written as DNA, the CDR3 is TGTGCCACCACGGACAGGGAAGGAGCTGAAGCTTTCTTT. This chain uses TRBV19 with TRBJ1-1, with TRBD1 matching over 8 bases. CDR1 and CDR2 from the germline V gene are LNHDA and SQIVND (reference sequence). The CDR3 extends over 13 amino acids. J gave up 6 bases and V 10 bases, and 10 bases lay outside the gene matches.